This paragraph covers one T cell receptor beta chain sequence. Its antigen specificity is not known. The sample holds no much larger clone one base away, and base qualities are not on file. The method behind the library was 5' RACE. Sequencing was carried out with an Illumina HiSeq 2000. A universal primer binding site was introduced by template switching, and a unique molecular identifier was present in the final cDNA, enabling accurate counting of TCR cDNA molecules. First-strand cDNA for TCR alpha and beta chains was synthesized from specific primers in the conserved constant-segment region. To control for contamination, every cDNA library carried two barcodes: a SMART-Mk sample barcode plus Illumina barcodes. TruSeq adapter sequences, together with Illumina sample barcodes, were added in two successive PCR steps. TCR alpha and beta cDNA libraries were sequenced on the Illumina HiSeq platform with custom primers. The original methods were these. MiGEC processed the raw reads to extract unique molecular identifiers, while MiXCR was used to determine the CDR3 positions. For each individual, recombination models were inferred using an EM algorithm with the repgenHMM and IGoR tools. Shared clonotypes were analyzed with the tcR package in R, and sharing was normalized by the product of cloneset sizes. Out-of-frame nonproductive sequences were analyzed to study raw recombination free of thymic and clonal selection effects. Starting from the raw public reads, TCRdb applied fastp trimming at Q25, assembled clones with MiXCR and retained in-frame beta chains. When rows share a CDR3 protein, they turn into one entry using the most common DNA and genes. It is TCRdb's table, rather than the study itself, that gives the V and J calls and clone size. This sample lists approximately 410,000 distinct CDR3 sequences; approximately 17% were detected once. The biggest ten clones account for about 12% of the sample.

Inclusive of the bounding cysteine and phenylalanine, the CDR3 is 12 residues long. Kept here is only the CDR3 DNA, which spans 36 bases and is read in frame from base 1. The germline V gene provides CDR1 SQVTM and CDR2 ANQGSEA. V is cut back by 6 bases and J by 10 bases, with 7 bases in the junction unmatched. These data come from a study of identical twins (dated by TCRdb to the mid-2010s). Context from the whole study: The study deep-sequenced TCR alpha and beta repertoires from monozygotic twins, unrelated adults of various ages and cord blood to test whether fetal clonotypes persist. To rule out contamination, the twin experiments were replicated at different times with different library preparation protocols. What the authors observed across the whole study: Excess twin sharing in beta out-of-frame sequences was weaker because fewer shared sequences lowered the signal-to-noise ratio. In monozygotic twins, out-of-frame TCR alpha sharing was systematically underestimated by recombination models, although the models agreed with sharing between unrelated individuals. Zero-insertion analyses could be partly confounded by invariant T cells such as MAIT and iNKT, although diverse VJ usage argued against such confounding for most clonotypes. Because the same donors could not be followed over many years, the conclusions relied on cross-sectional statistical analysis. Compared with coincidental sharing between unrelated individuals, an excess of low generation-probability sequences was observed among out-of-frame TCR alpha sequences shared between twins. Fewer insertions were carried by abundant cord blood beta clonotypes, a similar but weaker trend appeared in young adult naive repertoires, and no such trend appeared in memory repertoires.

Only healthy Caucasian donors were included. Three unrelated non-twin adults were additionally sequenced: a male aged 18 to 30, a male aged 50 to 60 and a female aged 50 to 60. Miltenyi CD45RO+ enrichment and human naive T-cell isolation kits were used to isolate memory (CD45RO+) and naive T cells from PBMC. Input material: naive T cells sorted from blood. The sample's cell subset or site, from its label and the paper: cells isolated with a human naive T-cell isolation kit. The clonotype originates from a man in his forties or fifties in good health. Here the chain combines TRBV29-1 and TRBJ1-4, with 8 central nucleotides matching TRBD1. The DNA sequence reads TGCAGCGTCGGACAGGGTTCTGGAAAACTGTTTTTT. Its product reads: CSVGQGSGKLFF.